A selection of T cell receptor beta chains follows, all from one sample in a study of shared clonotypes between healthy human individuals. Some clones are missing from TCRdb's copy, which holds only in-frame ones; the method was immunoSEQ multiplex PCR. The repertoire holds roughly 1.5 million clones, with about 98% as singletons. The specimen sequenced was naive CD4+ T cells sorted from blood. The receptor source for this set is a man aged 30 to 45 in good health. CDR3s include the opening cysteine and the closing phenylalanine or tryptophan.

J: TRBJ2-3
V: TRBV5-6
length: 16
CDR3: CASSLERRGGTDTQYF

J: TRBJ1-1
V: TRBV2
length: 14
CDR3: CASNPQGRGTEAFF

J: TRBJ2-1
V: TRBV6-1
length: 12
CDR3: CASSENYNEQFF

J: TRBJ1-1
V: TRBV7-6
length: 16
CDR3: CASSLVVGRMNTEAFF

J: TRBJ2-7
V: TRBV5-1
length: 15
CDR3: CASSLVGGSSYEQYF

J: TRBJ1-1
V: TRBV9
length: 14
CDR3: CASSRITMNTEAFF

J: TRBJ2-1
V: TRBV28
length: 15
CDR3: CASSPLDQVTVEQFF

J: TRBJ2-7
V: TRBV7-2
length: 14
CDR3: CASSAGRNRLGQYF

J: TRBJ1-3
V: TRBV10-3
length: 15
CDR3: CAISDSGTAGNTIYF

J: TRBJ2-7
V: TRBV18
length: 14
CDR3: CASQGSGSSYEQYF

J: TRBJ2-2
V: TRBV6-1
length: 15
CDR3: CASRDRGRITGELFF

J: TRBJ2-3
V: TRBV7-8
length: 16
CDR3: CASSFRAGSITDTQYF

J: TRBJ2-1
V: TRBV5-5
length: 13
CDR3: CASSLATVLEQFF

J: TRBJ1-1
V: TRBV7-6
length: 14
CDR3: CASSLGGGNTEAFF

J: TRBJ1-3
V: TRBV6-5
length: 14
CDR3: CASSLLGGESTIYF

J: TRBJ2-7
V: TRBV21-1
length: 11
CDR3: CASSKLGEQYF